A selection of T cell receptor beta chains follows, all from one sample in a study of graft-versus-host responses after intestinal transplantation. No antigen has been assigned to these receptors. Sequencing was performed with immunoSEQ multiplex PCR; in TCRdb, only in-frame clones are kept and a portion is missing. The data hold more than 100,000 clones, with approximately 95% observed a single time. The material sequenced was unstimulated CD8+ T cells sorted from spleen or lymph node cells, taken before intestinal transplant. The receptors were sampled from a human donor who received an intestinal transplant. Each CDR3 is given with its conserved first and last residue. D genes are given only for firm matches.

>TRBV13|TRBD1
CASSEGTGTNYGYTF
>TRBV28|TRBD1
CASSRGDRAYEQYF
>TRBV6-4|.
CASSVNWGTEAFF
>TRBV19|.
CASSLVMSSYNEQFF
>TRBV7-9|TRBD2
CASSFGLAGGYEQYF
>TRBV27|.
CASSWGQGNEQFF
>TRBV18|TRBD1
CASSPTGDSPYEQYF
>TRBV4-1|TRBD1
CASSQLQGYPYEQYF
>TRBV6-5|.
CASGQNQPQHF
>TRBV11-2|.
CASSLGSYYEQFF
>TRBV27|.
CASSLWRYDTQYF
>TRBV28|TRBD2
CASSLASGNEQFF
>TRBV5-6|.
CASSVGGKNIQYF
>TRBV11-3|.
CASSSTPEPTF
>TRBV5-6|.
CASSFGTGGYTEAFF
>TRBV6-5|.
CASSYRENTDTQYF
>TRBV30|TRBD2
CAWSGLAVAGPWVTQYF
>TRBV7-9|.
CASVRDGTEAFF
>TRBV11-3|.
CASSLVSADDEQFF
>TRBV5-6|.
CASALVANTGELFF
>TRBV7-8|TRBD1
CASSLGQGDQPQHF
>TRBV7-8|.
CASSLVRSGSYNEQFF
>TRBV28|.
CASSFLSGETDTQYF
>TRBV28|.
CASSSFTATANYGYTF
>TRBV7-6|.
CASSLALGTEAFF
>TRBV13|.
CASALTKNIQYF
>TRBV27|.
CASSRGVNEQFF
>TRBV5-8|TRBD2
CASSLVRTSYEETQYF
>TRBV5-4|.
CASSLHGNTEAFF
>TRBV2|.
CASSEARLTYTEAFF
>TRBV27|.
CASSLSGRVNTDTQYF
>TRBV6-6|.
CASSYPPGGRDEQYF
>TRBV27|.
CASTQRPGASYGYTF
>TRBV10-2|.
CASSEVSTDTQYF
>TRBV9|.
CASSASGAEQFF
>TRBV30|TRBD1
CAWDNGQGYQPQHF
>TRBV28|.
CASSLTGKGQSSYEQYF
>TRBV7-8|TRBD2
CASRGLAGGYNEQFF
>TRBV4-1|.
CASSQGDIGYGYTF
>TRBV19|.
CASSIGRVQFF
>TRBV7-9|TRBD2
CASSPRTSGSGDSYEQYF
>TRBV7-6|.
CASSQGEHTITEAFF
>TRBV4-2|TRBD2
CASSQRLAGSQETQYF
>TRBV30|TRBD1
CAWRYQGVFSGANVLTF
>TRBV5-6|.
CASSGGQSYIQYF
>TRBV6-1|.
CASREWTGSVEQFF
>TRBV28|.
CASSHRYEQYF